The 28 T cell receptor beta chains below come from one sample, sequenced in a study of Ad26.COV2.S vaccination and SARS-CoV-2 variants. Sequencing was performed with immunoSEQ multiplex PCR; in TCRdb, only in-frame clones are kept and a portion is missing. The sample carries 350,000 to 500,000 clones, roughly 90% recorded once. As for treatment: some 20 received Ad26.COV2.S at low or high dose, single or two shots; roughly five received placebo; per-sample allocation not given. Samples were taken on day 63 after the first vaccine or placebo injection. Here the sequenced sample was peripheral blood, taken in a trial of Ad26.COV2.S vaccine versus placebo. Every receptor here comes from a person between 18 and 60 years old who received the Ad26.COV2.S COVID-19 vaccine or a placebo.

V gene TRBV7-9 combines with J gene TRBJ2-1, with 9 bases that match TRBD2. CDR1 is SEHNR and CDR2 is FQNEAQ in the germline V gene (reference sequence). The V segment lost 6 bases and the J segment 3 bases; nucleotides outside the gene matches: 6. The CDR3 loop spans 15 amino acids. Here the CDR3 reads CASRSGTSFYNEQFF. CDR3 sequence (DNA): TGTGCCAGCAGATCCGGGACTAGCTTCTACAATGAGCAGTTCTTC.

This clone was recorded only once. This chain connects TRBV3-1 (or the pseudogene TRBV3-2) to TRBJ2-3; 9 nucleotides agree with TRBD2. The J segment lost 0 bases and the V segment lost 3 bases, leaving 7 bases of the junction unmatched. This CDR3 has 17 residues. CDR1 is LGHDT, CDR2 YNNKEL, per germline (reference sequence). The chain's CDR3 is CASSQLTSGSSTDTQYF. CDR3 DNA: TGTGCCAGCAGCCAGTTGACTAGCGGTTCTAGCACAGATACGCAGTATTTT.

The V gene is TRBV7-6, the J gene TRBJ2-1; TRBD1 matches at 7 bases. The junction had 12 bases not matched to a gene; V was cut back by 1 base and J by 0 bases. Germline loops: CDR1 SGHVS, CDR2 FNYEAQ. This CDR3 has 19 residues. The CDR3 bases are TGTGCCAGCAGCTTAGGTACAGGGGAATACCGGGGCTCCTACAATGAGCAGTTCTTC. Its protein is CASSLGTGEYRGSYNEQFF. Full variable domain (rest looked up from reference TRBV7-6 and TRBJ2-1): GAGVSQSPRYKVTKRGQDVALRCDPISGHVSLYWYRQALGQGPEFLTYFNYEAQQDKSGLPNDRFSAERPEGSISTLTIQRTEQRDSAMYRCASSLGTGEYRGSYNEQFFGPGTRLTVL.

The gene calls are TRBV30 and TRBJ2-3, with TRBD2 identical over 7 bases. This CDR3 region has 15 residues. CDR1 GTSNPN and CDR2 SVGIG come from the germline V gene (reference sequence). CDR3 bases: TGTGCTTTGGGGGGGAGCTCTGCTAGCACAGATACGCAGTATTTT. Translated, it gives CALGGSSASTDTQYF.

The chain combines TRBV15 with TRBJ2-1; D might be TRBD1 or TRBD2, each matching 5 bases. Germline CDR1 LNHNV, CDR2 YYDKDF (reference sequence). V lost 5 bases and J 9 bases, leaving 8 bases between the germline ends. The CDR3 contains 11 residues. CDR3 sequence reads: CATSGGGEQFF. As DNA, the CDR3 is TGTGCCACCAGCGGTGGGGGTGAGCAGTTCTTC.

J is TRBJ2-5 and V is TRBV18; D could derive from TRBD1 or TRBD2 (7 bases each). The germline CDR1 and CDR2 sequences are KGHSH and LQKENI. Deletions cut 2 bases from V and 3 bases from J, with 16 bases between. CDR3 size: 16 residues. CDR3 sequence (DNA): TGTGCCAGCTCACCATTATCCCAGGGGGGGAAAGAGACCCAGTACTTC. It is translated as CASSPLSQGGKETQYF.

The chain links TRBV18 to TRBJ2-7, with D unclear. CDR1 and CDR2 (germline): KGHSH, LQKENI. The V gene lost 3 bases and the J gene lost 12 bases, with 12 bases spanning the gap. CDR3 length: 11 amino acids. The CDR3 region has the DNA TGTGCCAGCTCACCCGAGTCAAAACTGTACTTC. This encodes CASSPESKLYF.

In nucleotides, the CDR3 is TGTGCCAGCAGCCAAGAGAGGATGTCCGAGCAGTACTTC. Its translation: CASSQERMSEQYF. V gene TRBV3-1 (or the pseudogene TRBV3-2) combines with J gene TRBJ2-7; D gene ambiguous. The V end was cut by 0 bases, the J end by 6 bases, with 9 bases between. The CDR3 loop spans 13 amino acids. The germline gives CDR1 LGHDT, CDR2 YNNKEL (reference sequence).

This clone was counted only a few times. The chain recombines TRBV27 with TRBJ2-7, with 7 bases identical to TRBD2. Germline trimming cut 3 bases from V and 7 bases from J; bases unmatched to any gene: 9. CDR3 length: 14 amino acids. Looked up from germline, CDR1 is MNHEY and CDR2 is SMNVEV (reference sequence). CDR3: CASSLGLHPEEQYF. CDR3 bases: TGTGCCAGCAGTTTGGGACTACACCCGGAGGAGCAGTACTTC.

The chain carries TRBV27 and TRBJ2-5; tentative D call: TRBD2 (6 bases). This CDR3 has 14 amino acids. Per the germline V gene, CDR1 is MNHEY and CDR2 is SMNVEV (reference sequence). Between the trimmed V and J ends, which lost 6 bases and 4 bases, there was a span of 15 bases. The CDR3 DNA is TGTGCCAGCAGATCGGCGGGATTCTCAGAGACCCAGTACTTC. Amino acids: CASRSAGFSETQYF.

The chain uses TRBV7-9 and TRBJ1-6, with unresolved D. CDR3 length: 16 amino acids. Germline V CDR1 and CDR2: SEHNR, FQNEAQ (reference sequence). Deletions cut 3 bases from V and 4 bases from J, with 13 bases between. This CDR3 is CASSLIPPKYNSPLHF. CDR3 coding DNA: TGTGCCAGCAGCTTGATTCCCCCAAAATATAATTCACCCCTCCACTTT.

This sequence joins TRBV10-3 and TRBJ2-7, with 10 bases aligning to TRBD1. Per germline, CDR1 ENHRY and CDR2 SYGVKD. Losses at the gene ends were 3 bases for V and 3 bases for J; bases not matched to a gene: 8. The CDR3 is made up of 16 amino acids. CDR3 amino acids: CAISDPDRGRFYEQYF. CDR3 sequence (DNA): TGTGCCATCAGTGACCCAGACAGGGGGCGCTTCTACGAGCAGTACTTC.

The chain couples TRBV5-1 to TRBJ1-1; D ambiguous. The CDR3 spans 13 residues. Germline-derived CDR1 and CDR2 are SGHRS and YFSETQ. V gave up 7 bases and J gave up 3 bases, with 13 bases separating them. The CDR3 nucleotides are TGCGCCAGCCGACCCCACCGGGACACTGAAGCTTTCTTT. It specifies CASRPHRDTEAFF.

The rearrangement joins TRBV30 to TRBJ1-2; D remains ambiguous. CDR1 GTSNPN and CDR2 SVGIG come from the germline V gene (reference sequence). The CDR3 spans 12 residues. V dropped 0 bases and J dropped 8 bases, with 10 bases sitting between them. CDR3 in amino acids: CAWSVNSGGYTF. CDR3 DNA: TGTGCCTGGAGTGTGAATAGCGGGGGCTACACCTTC.

V is TRBV18 and J is TRBJ2-1, with 11 bases identical to TRBD2. Germline values: CDR1 KGHSH, CDR2 LQKENI. This CDR3 comprises 15 residues. After removal of 2 bases from V and 7 bases from J, the junction contained 4 bases not matched to a gene. In DNA form, the CDR3 reads TGTGCCAGCTCACCAACGCTAGCGGGAGGTAATGAGCAGTTCTTC. Translation: CASSPTLAGGNEQFF.

This chain joins TRBV5-4 and TRBJ2-1, with D possibly TRBD2 on 6 matching bases. Trimming stripped 6 bases from V and 10 bases from J, with 26 bases between. The length of the CDR3 is 16 residues. Germline CDR1 and CDR2: SGHNT and YYREEE (reference sequence). The CDR3 loop reads CASTNLGALAPREQFF. CDR3 sequence (DNA): TGTGCCAGCACCAACCTCGGGGCACTAGCTCCAAGGGAGCAGTTCTTC.

The chain links TRBV5-1 to TRBJ2-6, with D hard to call. Germline lookup yields CDR1 SGHRS and CDR2 YFSETQ. The CDR3 runs 16 residues. The V gene lost 0 bases and the J gene lost 1 base, with 8 bases spanning the gap. CDR3 DNA sequence: TGCGCCAGCAGCTTGGGGCACCGATCTGGGGCCAACGTCCTGACTTTC. As protein: CASSLGHRSGANVLTF. Filled out from reference TRBV5-1 and TRBJ2-6, the complete variable domain reads KAGVTQTPRYLIKTRGQQVTLSCSPISGHRSVSWYQQTPGQGLQFLFEYFSETQRNKGNFPGRFSGRQFSNSRSEMNVSTLELGDSALYLCASSLGHRSGANVLTFGAGSRLTVL.

The chain uses TRBV7-9 and TRBJ1-1; 7 nucleotides agree with TRBD1. Germline V gives CDR1 SEHNR, CDR2 FQNEAQ (reference sequence). The CDR3 has 17 amino acids. The trim removed 1 base at V and 0 bases at J, leaving 8 bases unmatched. The CDR3 is CASSLVSSGGMNTEAFF. DNA of the CDR3: TGTGCCAGCAGCTTAGTTTCATCAGGGGGAATGAACACTGAAGCTTTCTTT. Full variable domain (missing parts from reference TRBV7-9 and TRBJ1-1): DTGVSQNPRHKITKRGQNVTFRCDPISEHNRLYWYRQTLGQGPEFLTYFQNEAQLEKSRLLSDRFSAERPKGSFSTLEIQRTEQGDSAMYLCASSLVSSGGMNTEAFFGQGTRLTVV.

This chain joins TRBV29-1 and TRBJ1-6, with D unresolved. The CDR3 has 15 residues. From germline, CDR1 is SQVTM and CDR2 ANQGSEA. Trimming took off 4 bases at V and 7 bases at J, with 17 bases between the two ends. The CDR3 spells CSVAVANSLNSPLHF. For the CDR3, the DNA is TGCAGCGTTGCCGTGGCGAACAGTTTAAATTCACCCCTCCACTTT.

The V call is TRBV19, the J call TRBJ2-3; 9 bases map to TRBD1. The CDR3 runs 14 residues. V lost 6 bases, J lost 1 base, and 2 bases stayed unmatched. Germline values: CDR1 LNHDA, CDR2 SQIVND (reference sequence). The CDR3 is CASRRDRGTDTQYF. CDR3 in DNA: TGTGCCAGTAGACGGGACAGGGGCACAGATACGCAGTATTTT.

The chain uses TRBV10-1 and TRBJ2-4; the D call may be TRBD1 or TRBD2 (5 bases each). Germline V gene data show CDR1 as WNHNN and CDR2 as SYGVQD (reference sequence). This CDR3 region has 14 residues. The V gene lost 3 bases and the J gene lost 2 bases, with 8 bases spanning the gap. The CDR3 sequence is CASSDWGSKNIQYF. Here the CDR3 DNA reads TGCGCCAGCAGTGATTGGGGGTCCAAAAACATTCAGTACTTC.

The CDR3 sequence: CASSWLGTGGGGDTQYF. CDR3 coding DNA: TGTGCCAGCAGCTGGCTCGGGACAGGGGGTGGTGGAGATACGCAGTATTTT. The J gene is TRBJ2-3, the V gene TRBV7-6; 11 bases agree with TRBD1. After removal of 4 bases from V and 5 bases from J, the junction contained 11 bases not matched to a gene. The length of the CDR3 is 17 residues. Germline V lookup: CDR1 SGHVS, CDR2 FNYEAQ.

This clone showed up many times. The CDR3 is CASSYGLAGAYEQYF. As DNA, the CDR3 is TGTGCCAGCAGTTACGGGCTAGCGGGAGCCTACGAGCAGTACTTC. The genes are TRBV6-2 or TRBV6-3 and TRBJ2-7, with 10 bases aligning to TRBD2. The V and J ends lost 2 bases and 2 bases, in that order; junction bases with no gene match: 3. The CDR3 covers 15 residues. Germline CDR1 is MNHEY and CDR2 is SVGEGT.

V usage is TRBV28 and J usage is TRBJ1-5; possible D gene TRBD1, 6 bases. Trimming shortened V by 2 bases and J by 9 bases, and 14 bases separated the two germline ends. The CDR3 runs 14 residues. From germline, CDR1 is MDHEN and CDR2 SYDVKM. This CDR3 reads CASSLRQAIGPQHF. The CDR3 DNA reads as TGTGCCAGCAGTTTAAGACAGGCCATAGGGCCCCAGCATTTT.

The chain carries TRBV27 and TRBJ2-3; 8 positions match TRBD2. J lost 5 bases, V lost 3 bases, and 13 bases had no gene match. The CDR3 is 17 amino acids. CDR1 and CDR2 (germline): MNHEY, SMNVEV (reference sequence). As DNA, the CDR3 is TGTGCCAGCAGTTTGAGGTTGGGACTAGGAGGGGAAGATACGCAGTATTTT. It codes for CASSLRLGLGGEDTQYF.

This chain uses TRBV5-6 with TRBJ1-3, with no clear D. Looked up from germline, CDR1 is SGHDT and CDR2 is YYEEEE. The CDR3 has 15 residues. With 4 bases removed from V and 2 bases from J, the gap between germline ends came to 13 bases. The CDR3 coding sequence is TGTGCCAGCAGCGACGATCTCACCCCTGGAAACACCATATATTTT. Protein sequence: CASSDDLTPGNTIYF.

The chain is built from TRBV18 and TRBJ2-3, with 7 bases identical to TRBD1. The CDR3 sequence is 14 residues long. Germline V gene lookup returns CDR1 KGHSH and CDR2 LQKENI. V gave up 3 bases and J gave up 4 bases; unmatched junction bases: 4. The DNA of the CDR3 is TGTGCCAGCTCACCCCTGGACAGGCCAGATACGCAGTATTTT. Amino acids: CASSPLDRPDTQYF.

This rearrangement joins TRBV10-2 to TRBJ1-4, with 8 nucleotides matching TRBD1. V was clipped by 3 bases and J by 6 bases; unmatched bases: 6. Looked up from germline, CDR1 is WSHSY and CDR2 is SAAADI. The CDR3 extends over 15 amino acids. The CDR3 DNA reads as TGCGCCAGCAGTGACCAGGGGGCGGGGGATGAAAAACTGTTTTTT. Amino acids: CASSDQGAGDEKLFF.